This TCR beta chain was identified during a study of immune heterogeneity within non-small cell lung tumors. Per sample, approximately 580 ng of bulk tumor genomic DNA was the template used. Several spatially distant biopsies were obtained per primary tumor intraoperatively. The cohort was untreated, with newly diagnosed non-small cell lung cancer undergoing curative surgery. The CDR3 length is 16 residues. The J segment lost 2 bases and the V segment lost 2 bases, leaving 7 bases of the junction unmatched. Multiplex PCR amplified the TCR beta CDR3 region. Its first round ran for nine to eleven cycles with 32 V and 13 J primers. TCRdb re-called the multiplex PCR reads through MiXCR, storing one row per CDR3 protein. In the table there are about 23,000 distinct CDR3 sequences, 25% to 30% of which are singletons.

The genes are TRBV12-3 or TRBV12-4 and TRBJ2-3, with 7 bases that match TRBD2. The material sequenced was lung tumor tissue. The TCR comes from a middle-aged man with non-small cell lung cancer. The CDR3 region is CASSLYLAGATDTQYF. The CDR3 DNA sequence: TGTGCCAGCAGTTTATATCTTGCGGGAGCCACAGATACGCAGTATTTT.